These 6 T cell receptor beta chains originate from one sample sequenced in a study of blood T cells in healthy people across ages (dated by TCRdb to between 2014 and 2016). Receptors were amplified or captured by 5' RACE. These reads were obtained on an Illumina HiSeq 2500. A second PCR of about 7 to 12 cycles was run with a J-beta primer mix and a sample-barcoded 5' primer. TCRdb trimmed public reads at Q25 via fastp, called clones via MiXCR and kept in-frame beta chains. Each CDR3 protein gets just one entry, which takes the most common genes and DNA from the rows behind it. The table for this sample lists about 640,000 distinct CDR3 sequences; 45% to 65% of them were counted only once. The top ten hold over 30% of the sample. The sample comprised blood. These receptor sequences come from a man in his sixties in good health.

The chain is built from TRBV24-1 and TRBJ2-2; D remains ambiguous. Between the trimmed V and J ends, which lost 9 bases and 2 bases, there was a span of 9 bases. The CDR3 runs to 13 residues. CDR1 is KGHDR and CDR2 is SFDVKD in the germline V gene. DNA of the CDR3: TGTGCCACCCTGGCGAGCAACACCGGGGAGCTGTTTTTT. Translation gives CATLASNTGELFF.

This clonotype appeared many times. J is TRBJ2-7 and V is TRBV7-2; D gene ambiguous. The V gene lost 5 bases and the J gene lost 0 bases, with 8 bases spanning the gap. The CDR3 spans 13 residues. Looked up from germline, CDR1 is SGHTA and CDR2 is FQGNSA. CDR3 amino acids: CASSLFDSYEQYF. The CDR3 nucleotides are TGTGCCAGCAGCCTCTTCGACTCCTACGAGCAGTACTTC.

V gene TRBV20-1 combines with J gene TRBJ2-4; no firm D call. The CDR3 totals 15 residues. CDR1 DFQATT and CDR2 SNEGSKA come from the germline V gene (reference sequence). V lost 2 bases and J lost 5, with 16 bases in between. This chain's CDR3 is CSARPLTQLENIQYF. DNA of the CDR3: TGCAGTGCTAGACCCTTGACCCAGCTGGAAAACATTCAGTACTTC.

The CDR3 reads CASSPEGPRNIQYF. CDR3 coding DNA: TGTGCCAGCTCACCAGAGGGACCACGAAACATTCAGTACTTC. The V and J genes are TRBV18 and TRBJ2-4; D tentatively reads TRBD1 or TRBD2 (5 bases each). Trimming shortened V by 2 bases and J by 6 bases, and 11 bases separated the two germline ends. CDR1 and CDR2 (germline): KGHSH, LQKENI. This CDR3 contains 14 residues.

The rearrangement uses TRBV6-2 or TRBV6-3 and TRBJ2-5; D gene uncertain. Trimming shortened V by 6 bases and J by 0 bases, and 8 bases separated the two germline ends. This CDR3 comprises 13 residues. Germline V gene data show CDR1 as MNHEY and CDR2 as SVGEGT. This chain's CDR3 is CASRSRYQETQYF. In DNA, the CDR3 is TGTGCCAGCAGGAGCCGCTACCAAGAGACCCAGTACTTC.

This clonotype has just a few counts. The chain recombines TRBV2 with TRBJ1-1; no firm D call. V gave up 1 base and J gave up 2 bases, with 5 bases separating them. The germline gives CDR1 SNHLY, CDR2 FYNNEI. CDR3 length: 13 residues. CDR3 amino acids: CASSEGPNTEAFF. The CDR3 DNA follows: TGTGCCAGCAGTGAAGGGCCTAACACTGAAGCTTTCTTT.